A selection of T cell receptor beta chains follows, all from one sample in a study of cytomegalovirus exposure and HLA in healthy donors. Data came from immunoSEQ multiplex PCR; TCRdb stores just in-frame clones and leaves some out. This sample has 50,000 to 60,000 clones, with approximately 78% found just once. Material: PBMCs. All receptors come from a female donor in good health and CMV-seronegative. The CDR3 runs from the conserved cysteine through the conserved F or W. The D gene is left open where the match is weak. Only some rows state a clone size, as once, few, many or a class for expanded clones.

D,size,V,J,DNA,CDR3
TRBD1,-,TRBV5-1,TRBJ2-7,TGCGCCAGCAATGCGGCAGGGGGCGACGAGCAGTACTTC,CASNAAGGDEQYF
-,few,TRBV13,TRBJ1-2,TGTGCCAGGGGGCCGCGGCAGGGCTATGGCTACACCTTC,CARGPRQGYGYTF
TRBD1,-,TRBV6-1,TRBJ2-3,TGTGCCAGCAGTGCACCGGGACAGGGCACAGGTACGCAGTATTTT,CASSAPGQGTGTQYF
TRBD1,-,TRBV5-1,TRBJ2-1,TGCGCCAGCAGCTTTTTAACAGGGGGGTTCAATGAGCAGTTCTTC,CASSFLTGGFNEQFF
-,-,TRBV10-2,TRBJ2-3,TGCGCCAGCAGTGACCCAACCCGGAGGGCAGATACGCAGTATTTT,CASSDPTRRADTQYF
TRBD1,-,TRBV28,TRBJ2-1,TGTGCCAGCAGGGGACAGGTATACAATGAGCAGTTCTTC,CASRGQVYNEQFF
-,-,TRBV18,TRBJ2-5,TGTGCCAGCTCACCACGCTCCGGGGTTGGACAAGAGACCCAGTACTTC,CASSPRSGVGQETQYF
-,-,TRBV11-3,TRBJ1-6,TGTGCCAGCAGCTTAGCCCAGATTAATTCACCCCTCCACTTT,CASSLAQINSPLHF
-,-,TRBV7-9,TRBJ2-2,TGTGCCAACAGGCCTGGACTGAACTTAAACACCGGGGAGCTGTTTTTT,CANRPGLNLNTGELFF
TRBD1,-,TRBV5-3,TRBJ1-2,TGTGCCAGAAGCCCACGGACAGGGGGACACTATGGCTACACCTTC,CARSPRTGGHYGYTF
TRBD1,-,TRBV19,TRBJ2-7,TGTGCCAGTAGTCAGGGGACAGGTAACGAGCAGTACTTC,CASSQGTGNEQYF
-,-,TRBV9,TRBJ2-2,TGTGCCAGCAGCGTAGGGACAGTTAACACCGGGGAGCTGTTTTTT,CASSVGTVNTGELFF
-,-,TRBV6-5,TRBJ1-4,TGTGCCACCTCCTCTAGGGAAAAACTGTTTTTT,CATSSREKLFF
TRBD1,-,TRBV5-1,TRBJ1-2,TGCGCCAGCAGCCACCCGACAGGGATTTGCACCTTC,CASSHPTGICTF
-,-,TRBV2,TRBJ1-5,TGTGCCAGCAGTCCAGAATATAGCAATCAGCCCCAGCATTTT,CASSPEYSNQPQHF
-,-,TRBV9,TRBJ2-2,TGTGCCAGCCAGGAGAACACCGGGGAGCTGTTTTTT,CASQENTGELFF
-,once,TRBV6-5,TRBJ1-1,TGTGCCAGCAGTTGGCAGGGGTCTTCCCGGGCTTTCTTT,CASSWQGSSRAFF
TRBD1,-,TRBV2,TRBJ1-2,TGTGCCAGTGGGGACCTTGGGACAGGGGGCTTAGGCTACACCTTC,CASGDLGTGGLGYTF
TRBD1,-,TRBV5-8,TRBJ1-2,TGTGCCAGCAGCTTGTTGGCAGGGGGCCCTTATGGCTACACCTTC,CASSLLAGGPYGYTF
-,-,TRBV7-2,TRBJ1-2,TGTGCCAGCAGCCCGCCGGGAGCTTCCGTGCACGGCTATGGCTACACCTTC,CASSPPGASVHGYGYTF
-,-,TRBV2,TRBJ2-7,TGTGCCAGCAGCGGGCTCAGGGGCTACGAGCAGTACTTC,CASSGLRGYEQYF
-,few,TRBV2,TRBJ2-5,TGTGCCAGCAGTGACGGGAGAGGCGAGACCCAGTACTTC,CASSDGRGETQYF
-,-,TRBV7-9,TRBJ1-1,TGTGCCAGCAGCTTAATCTCAGGGGCCGACGAAGCTTTCTTT,CASSLISGADEAFF
-,-,TRBV7-7,TRBJ1-1,TGTGCTAGCAGCTTAACAGAGAACACTGAAGCTTTCTTT,CASSLTENTEAFF
TRBD1,once,TRBV5-1,TRBJ1-2,TGCGCCAGCAGCTTACAGGGACAGGATGGCTACACCTTC,CASSLQGQDGYTF
-,-,TRBV6-1,TRBJ2-7,TGTGCCAGCAGTGTCGGGGGATACTCCTACGAGCAGTACTTC,CASSVGGYSYEQYF
TRBD1,-,TRBV11-1,TRBJ1-5,TGTGCCAGCAGCCCAGGGGGAAGCAATCAGCCCCAGCATTTT,CASSPGGSNQPQHF
-,-,TRBV7-9,TRBJ1-1,TGTGCCAGCAGCCCCCGGGGGGGGGCCACTGAAGCTTTCTTT,CASSPRGGATEAFF
TRBD1,-,TRBV9,TRBJ1-4,TGTGCCAGCAGCCAGTACAGGGGATCTAATGAAAAACTGTTTTTT,CASSQYRGSNEKLFF
TRBD1,-,TRBV5-6,TRBJ1-1,TGTGCCAGCAGCCCTTCCCGACAGGGGATCCCCAGGGAAGCTTTCTTT,CASSPSRQGIPREAFF
-,-,TRBV11-2,TRBJ1-1,TGTGCCAGCAGCTCAGTGTGGGGCATGAACACTGAAGCTTTCTTT,CASSSVWGMNTEAFF
TRBD1,-,TRBV6-1,TRBJ1-4,TGTGCCAGCAGGAGACAGGGAGGAAATGAAAAACTGTTTTTT,CASRRQGGNEKLFF
-,-,TRBV29-1,TRBJ1-3,TGCAGCGTTGATTCCGGCTCTGGAAACACCATATATTTT,CSVDSGSGNTIYF
-,-,TRBV5-6,TRBJ1-2,TGTGCCAGCAGCTTGCCCGGCTATGGCTACACCTTC,CASSLPGYGYTF
TRBD2,-,TRBV7-2,TRBJ2-5,TGTGCCAGCAGCGGGCGCCAGCGGGGGGGCCAGGAGACCCAGTACTTC,CASSGRQRGGQETQYF
-,-,TRBV6-1,TRBJ1-1,TGTGCCAGCAGTGTAGAGGGGGTAGGCACTGAAGCTTTCTTT,CASSVEGVGTEAFF
TRBD1,-,TRBV7-9,TRBJ2-2,TGTGCCAGCAGCTCTCAACAGGGGGCAGCGAACACCGGGGAGCTGTTTTTT,CASSSQQGAANTGELFF
TRBD1,-,TRBV4-1,TRBJ1-5,TGCGCCAGCAGCCAAGAAGAACCGGACAGGGAAGCGAATCAGCCCCAGCATTTT,CASSQEEPDREANQPQHF
-,-,TRBV7-9,TRBJ1-2,TGTGCCAGCAGCCCAGGACAAGTGGCTCTGTATGGCTACACCTTC,CASSPGQVALYGYTF
-,-,TRBV5-5,TRBJ2-1,TGTGCCAGCAGCTTGGTTGGTAGCGGCTCCTACAATGAGCAGTTCTTC,CASSLVGSGSYNEQFF
-,-,TRBV14,TRBJ2-6,TGTGCCAGCAGCCAGGGCACAAGCTCTGGGGCCAACGTCCTGACTTTC,CASSQGTSSGANVLTF